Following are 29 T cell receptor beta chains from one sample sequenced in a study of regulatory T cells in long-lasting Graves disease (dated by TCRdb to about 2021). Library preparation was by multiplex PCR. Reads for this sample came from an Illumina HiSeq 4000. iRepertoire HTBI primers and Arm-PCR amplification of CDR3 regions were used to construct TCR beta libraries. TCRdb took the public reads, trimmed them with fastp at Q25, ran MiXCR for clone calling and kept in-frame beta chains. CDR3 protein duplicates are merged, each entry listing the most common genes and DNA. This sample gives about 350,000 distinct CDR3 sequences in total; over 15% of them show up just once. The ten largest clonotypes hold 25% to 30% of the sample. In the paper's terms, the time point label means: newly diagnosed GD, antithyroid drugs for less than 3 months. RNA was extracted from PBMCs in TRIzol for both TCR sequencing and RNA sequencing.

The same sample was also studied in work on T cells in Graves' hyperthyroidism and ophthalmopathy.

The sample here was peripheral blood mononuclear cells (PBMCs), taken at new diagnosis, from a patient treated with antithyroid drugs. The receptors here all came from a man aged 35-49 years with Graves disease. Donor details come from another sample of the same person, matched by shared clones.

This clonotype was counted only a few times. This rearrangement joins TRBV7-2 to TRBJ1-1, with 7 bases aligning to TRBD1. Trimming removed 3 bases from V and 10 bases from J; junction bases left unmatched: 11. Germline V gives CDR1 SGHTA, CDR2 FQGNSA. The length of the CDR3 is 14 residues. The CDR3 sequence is CASSFQEGAGVAFF. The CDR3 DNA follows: TGTGCCAGCAGCTTTCAGGAGGGGGCTGGTGTAGCTTTCTTT.

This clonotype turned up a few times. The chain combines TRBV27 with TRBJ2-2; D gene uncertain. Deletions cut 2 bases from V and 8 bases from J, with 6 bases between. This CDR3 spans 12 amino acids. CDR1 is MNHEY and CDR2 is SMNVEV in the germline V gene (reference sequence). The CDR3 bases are TGTGCCAGCAGTTTAGCCCATGGGGAGCTGTTTTTT. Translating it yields CASSLAHGELFF.

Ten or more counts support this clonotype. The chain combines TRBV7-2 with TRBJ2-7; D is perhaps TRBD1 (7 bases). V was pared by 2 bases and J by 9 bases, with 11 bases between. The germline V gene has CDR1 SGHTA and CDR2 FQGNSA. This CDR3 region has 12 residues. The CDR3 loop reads CASSLNQGGQYF. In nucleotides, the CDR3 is TGTGCCAGCAGCTTAAATCAGGGGGGGCAGTACTTC.

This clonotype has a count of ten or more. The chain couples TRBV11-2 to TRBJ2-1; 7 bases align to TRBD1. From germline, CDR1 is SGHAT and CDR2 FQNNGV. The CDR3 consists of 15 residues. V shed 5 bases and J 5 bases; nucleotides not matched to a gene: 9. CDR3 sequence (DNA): TGTGCCAGCAGCGTCTGGGACAGCGATAACAATGAGCAGTTCTTC. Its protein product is CASSVWDSDNNEQFF. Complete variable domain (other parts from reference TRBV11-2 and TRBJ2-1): EAGVAQSPRYKIIEKRQSVAFWCNPISGHATLYWYQQILGQGPKLLIQFQNNGVVDDSQLPKDRFSAERLKGVDSTLKIQPAKLEDSAVYLCASSVWDSDNNEQFFGPGTRLTVL.

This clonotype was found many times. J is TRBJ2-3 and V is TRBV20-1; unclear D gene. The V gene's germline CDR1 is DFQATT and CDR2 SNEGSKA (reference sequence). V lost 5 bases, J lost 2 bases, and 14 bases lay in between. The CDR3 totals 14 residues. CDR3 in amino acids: CSAPRTAFTDTQYF. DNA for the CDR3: TGCAGTGCTCCCCGGACGGCTTTCACAGATACGCAGTATTTT.

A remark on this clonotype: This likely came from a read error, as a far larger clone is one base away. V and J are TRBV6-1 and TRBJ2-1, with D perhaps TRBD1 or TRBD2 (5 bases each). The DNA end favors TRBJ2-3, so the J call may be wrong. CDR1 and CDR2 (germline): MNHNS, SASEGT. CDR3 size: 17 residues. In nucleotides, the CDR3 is TGTGCCAGCACCTTCTTCGTCGGGGCCAGTGGTTCAGATACGCAGTATTTT. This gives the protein CASTFFVGASGSDTQYF.

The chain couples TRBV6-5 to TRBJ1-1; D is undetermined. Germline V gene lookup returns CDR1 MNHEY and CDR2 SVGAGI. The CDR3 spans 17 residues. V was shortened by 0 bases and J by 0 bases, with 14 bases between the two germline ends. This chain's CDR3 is CASSYSFTLKMNTEAFF. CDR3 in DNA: TGTGCCAGCAGTTACTCGTTCACCTTGAAGATGAACACTGAAGCTTTCTTT.

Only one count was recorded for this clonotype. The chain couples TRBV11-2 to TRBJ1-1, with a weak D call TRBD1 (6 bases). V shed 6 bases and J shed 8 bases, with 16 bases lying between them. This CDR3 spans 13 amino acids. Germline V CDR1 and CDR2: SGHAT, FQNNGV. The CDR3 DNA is TGTGCCAGCAGGTCCCGCGGACAGCTGGAAGCTTTCTTT. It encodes CASRSRGQLEAFF.

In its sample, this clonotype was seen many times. The CDR3 bases are TGTGCCACCTACAGGGTGGACTATGGCTACACCTTC. Translating it yields CATYRVDYGYTF. J is TRBJ1-2 and V is TRBV6-1; possibly TRBD1 for D (6 bases). CDR1 and CDR2 (germline): MNHNS, SASEGT. V lost 10 bases and J 3 bases, leaving 12 bases between the germline ends. This CDR3 has 12 amino acids.

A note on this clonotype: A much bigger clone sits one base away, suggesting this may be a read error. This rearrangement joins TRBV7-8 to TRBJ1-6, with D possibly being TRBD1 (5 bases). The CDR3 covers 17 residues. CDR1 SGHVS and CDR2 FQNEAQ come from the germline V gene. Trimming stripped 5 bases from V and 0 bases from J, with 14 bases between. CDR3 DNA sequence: TGTGCCAGCAGCGCCCGGGCAGGGAGCTCCTATAATTCACCCCTCCACTTT. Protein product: CASSARAGSSYNSPLHF.

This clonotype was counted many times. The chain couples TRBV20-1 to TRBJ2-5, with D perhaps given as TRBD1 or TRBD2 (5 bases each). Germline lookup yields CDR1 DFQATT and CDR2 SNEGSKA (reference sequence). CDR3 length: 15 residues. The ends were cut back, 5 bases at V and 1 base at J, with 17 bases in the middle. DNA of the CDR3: TGCAGTGCTCGGCCCCCGGGACGACTCCAAGAGACCCAGTACTTC. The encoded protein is CSARPPGRLQETQYF.

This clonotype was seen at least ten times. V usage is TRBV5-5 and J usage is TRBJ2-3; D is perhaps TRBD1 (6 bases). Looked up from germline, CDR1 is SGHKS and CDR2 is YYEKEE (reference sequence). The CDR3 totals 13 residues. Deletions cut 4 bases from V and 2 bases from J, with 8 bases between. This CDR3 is CASSRDITDTQYF. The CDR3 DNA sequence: TGTGCCAGCAGCCGGGACATCACAGATACGCAGTATTTT.

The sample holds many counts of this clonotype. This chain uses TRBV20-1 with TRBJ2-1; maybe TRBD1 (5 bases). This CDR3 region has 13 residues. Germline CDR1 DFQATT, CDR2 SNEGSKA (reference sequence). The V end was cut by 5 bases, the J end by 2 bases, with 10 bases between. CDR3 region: CSAPDSPYNEQFF. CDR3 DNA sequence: TGCAGTGCTCCCGACAGCCCCTACAATGAGCAGTTCTTC.

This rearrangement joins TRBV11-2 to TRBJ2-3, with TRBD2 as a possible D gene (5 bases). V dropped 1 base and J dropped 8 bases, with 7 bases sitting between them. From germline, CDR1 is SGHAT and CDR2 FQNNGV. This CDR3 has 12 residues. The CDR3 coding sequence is TGTGCCAGCAGCTTAGGCGCGGGTACGCAGTATTTT. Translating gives CASSLGAGTQYF.

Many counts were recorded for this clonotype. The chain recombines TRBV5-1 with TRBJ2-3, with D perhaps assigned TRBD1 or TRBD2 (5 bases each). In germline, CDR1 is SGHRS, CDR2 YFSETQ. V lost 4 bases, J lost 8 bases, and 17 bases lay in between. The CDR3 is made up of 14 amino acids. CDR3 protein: CASSPGTLGGTQYF. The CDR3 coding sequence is TGCGCCAGCAGCCCCGGGACCCTTGGCGGTACGCAGTATTTT.

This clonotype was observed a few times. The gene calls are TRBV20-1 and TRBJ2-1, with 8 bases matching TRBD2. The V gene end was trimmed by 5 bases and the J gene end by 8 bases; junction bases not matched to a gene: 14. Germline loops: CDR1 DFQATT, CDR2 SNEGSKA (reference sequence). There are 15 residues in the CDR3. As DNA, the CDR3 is TGCAGTGCTCCCACTAGAAGGCGGGGGGAAGATGAGCAGTTCTTC. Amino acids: CSAPTRRRGEDEQFF.

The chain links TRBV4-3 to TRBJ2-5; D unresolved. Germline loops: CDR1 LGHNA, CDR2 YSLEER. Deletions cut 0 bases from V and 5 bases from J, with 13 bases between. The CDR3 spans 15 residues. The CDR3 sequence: CASSQERVRRETQYF. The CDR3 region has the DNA TGCGCCAGCAGCCAAGAAAGGGTCCGAAGGGAGACCCAGTACTTC.

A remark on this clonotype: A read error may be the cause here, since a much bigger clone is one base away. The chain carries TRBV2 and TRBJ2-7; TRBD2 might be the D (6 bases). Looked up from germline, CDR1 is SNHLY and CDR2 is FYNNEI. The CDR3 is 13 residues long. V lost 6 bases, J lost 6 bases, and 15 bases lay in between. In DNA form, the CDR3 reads TGTGCCAGCAGAGACCCCGGGACTTCCGAGCAGTACTTC. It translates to CASRDPGTSEQYF. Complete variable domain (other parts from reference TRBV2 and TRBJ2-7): EPEVTQTPSHQVTQMGQEVILRCVPISNHLYFYWYRQILGQKVEFLVSFYNNEISEKSEIFDDQFSVERPDGSNFTLKIRSTKLEDSAMYFCASRDPGTSEQYFGPGTRLTVT.

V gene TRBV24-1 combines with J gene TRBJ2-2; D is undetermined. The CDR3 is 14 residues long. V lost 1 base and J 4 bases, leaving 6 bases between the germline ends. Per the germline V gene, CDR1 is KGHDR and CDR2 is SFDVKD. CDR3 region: CATSDFKGTGELFF. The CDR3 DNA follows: TGTGCCACCAGTGATTTCAAGGGCACCGGGGAGCTGTTTTTT.

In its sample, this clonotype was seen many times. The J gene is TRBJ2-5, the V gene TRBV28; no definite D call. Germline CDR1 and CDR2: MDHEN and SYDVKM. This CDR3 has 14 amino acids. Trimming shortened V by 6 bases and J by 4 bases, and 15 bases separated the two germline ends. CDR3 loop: CASRLEHPRETQYF. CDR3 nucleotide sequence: TGTGCCAGCAGATTGGAACACCCCAGAGAGACCCAGTACTTC.

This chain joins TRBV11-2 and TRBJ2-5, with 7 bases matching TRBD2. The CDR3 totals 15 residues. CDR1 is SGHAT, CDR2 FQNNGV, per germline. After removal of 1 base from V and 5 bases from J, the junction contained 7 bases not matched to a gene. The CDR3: CASSLVKLARETQYF. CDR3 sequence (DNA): TGTGCCAGCAGCTTAGTTAAACTAGCGAGGGAGACCCAGTACTTC. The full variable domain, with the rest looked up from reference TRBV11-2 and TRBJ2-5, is EAGVAQSPRYKIIEKRQSVAFWCNPISGHATLYWYQQILGQGPKLLIQFQNNGVVDDSQLPKDRFSAERLKGVDSTLKIQPAKLEDSAVYLCASSLVKLARETQYFGPGTRLLVL.

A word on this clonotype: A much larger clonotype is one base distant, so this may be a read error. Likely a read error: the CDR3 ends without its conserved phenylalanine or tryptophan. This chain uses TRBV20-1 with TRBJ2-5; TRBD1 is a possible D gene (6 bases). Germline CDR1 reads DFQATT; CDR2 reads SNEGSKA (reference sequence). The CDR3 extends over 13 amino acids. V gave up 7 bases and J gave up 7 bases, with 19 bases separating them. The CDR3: CSVEGRGARTQYS. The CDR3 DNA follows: TGCAGTGTAGAGGGCAGGGGCGCACGGACCCAGTACTCC.

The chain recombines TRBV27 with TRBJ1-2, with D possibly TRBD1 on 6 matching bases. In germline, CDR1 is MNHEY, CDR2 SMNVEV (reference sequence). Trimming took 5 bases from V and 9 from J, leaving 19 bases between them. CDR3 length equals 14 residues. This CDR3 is CASSLQGNSGRYTF. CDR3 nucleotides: TGTGCCAGCAGTCTACAGGGTAATAGCGGCCGCTACACCTTC.

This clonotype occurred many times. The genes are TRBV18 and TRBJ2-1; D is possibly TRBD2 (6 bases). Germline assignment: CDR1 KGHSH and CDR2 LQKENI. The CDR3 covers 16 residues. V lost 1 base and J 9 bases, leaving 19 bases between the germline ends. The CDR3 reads CASSPRSPLEEGEQFF. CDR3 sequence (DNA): TGTGCCAGCTCACCACGGTCTCCTTTAGAGGAGGGTGAGCAGTTCTTC.

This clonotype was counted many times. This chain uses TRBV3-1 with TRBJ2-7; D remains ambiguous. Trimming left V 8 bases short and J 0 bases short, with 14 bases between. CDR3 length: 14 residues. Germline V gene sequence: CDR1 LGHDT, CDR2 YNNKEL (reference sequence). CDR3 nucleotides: TGTGCCAGCCGTGACGGTCGCAGCTCCTACGAGCAGTACTTC. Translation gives CASRDGRSSYEQYF.

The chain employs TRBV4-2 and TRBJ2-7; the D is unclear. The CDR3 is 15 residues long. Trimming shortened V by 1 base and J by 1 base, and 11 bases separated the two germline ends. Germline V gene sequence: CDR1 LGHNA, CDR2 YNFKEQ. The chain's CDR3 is CASSQVGQLSYEQYF. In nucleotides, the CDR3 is TGTGCCAGCAGCCAAGTCGGGCAGCTGTCCTACGAGCAGTACTTC.

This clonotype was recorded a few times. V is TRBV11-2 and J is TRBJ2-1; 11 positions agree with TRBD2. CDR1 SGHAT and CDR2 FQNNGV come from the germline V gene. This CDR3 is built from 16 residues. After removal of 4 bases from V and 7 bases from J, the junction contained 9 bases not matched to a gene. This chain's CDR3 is CASSSVSGGAWNEQFF. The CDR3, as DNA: TGTGCCAGCAGCTCAGTTAGCGGGGGGGCCTGGAATGAGCAGTTCTTC.

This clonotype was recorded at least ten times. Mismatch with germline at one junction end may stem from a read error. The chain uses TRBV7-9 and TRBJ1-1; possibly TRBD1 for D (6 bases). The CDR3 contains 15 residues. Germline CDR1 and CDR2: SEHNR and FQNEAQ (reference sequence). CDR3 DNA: TGCGCCAGCAGCCAAGATGGCAGGGGACACACTGAAGCTTTCTTT. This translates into CASSQDGRGHTEAFF.

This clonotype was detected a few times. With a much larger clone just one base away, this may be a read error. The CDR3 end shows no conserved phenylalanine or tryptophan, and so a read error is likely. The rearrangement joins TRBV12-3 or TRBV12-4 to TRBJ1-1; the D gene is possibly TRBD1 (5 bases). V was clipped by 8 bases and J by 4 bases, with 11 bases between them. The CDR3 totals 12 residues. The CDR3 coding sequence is TGTGCCAGCTGCAGGGCGGGCACTGAAGCTTTCCTT. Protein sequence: CASCRAGTEAFL.